This passage covers 32 T cell receptor beta chains from one sample sequenced in a study. TCRdb fed the RT-PCR reads into MiXCR, producing one record per CDR3 protein. Among around 700,000 distinct CDR3 sequences listed, about 14% were seen once. Sequenced: memory CD4+ T cells from blood. The source is a female donor in good health, serving as a healthy control.

V and J are TRBV7-9 and TRBJ2-2; 8 nucleotides agree with TRBD2. Germline-derived CDR1 and CDR2 are SEHNR and FQNEAQ (reference sequence). CDR3 length: 18 amino acids. V gave up 4 bases and J gave up 7 bases; unmatched junction bases: 17. The CDR3 loop is CASSSPNGLAGIYGELFF. The CDR3 DNA sequence: TGTGCCAGCAGCTCACCGAACGGACTAGCCGGGATATACGGGGAGCTGTTTTTT.

The V and J genes are TRBV2 and TRBJ1-4; TRBD1 might be the D (6 bases). V gave up 8 bases and J gave up 7 bases, with 14 bases separating them. Germline CDR1 reads SNHLY; CDR2 reads FYNNEI. The CDR3 sequence is 13 residues long. Here the CDR3 DNA reads TGTGCCAGCCAGAGGGGGGCCGGTGAAAAACTGTTTTTT. Translation gives CASQRGAGEKLFF.

This clonotype was seen ten or more times. The chain couples TRBV6-5 to TRBJ1-2; D may be TRBD1 (5 bases). The germline CDR1 and CDR2 sequences are MNHEY and SVGAGI. Trimming stripped 0 bases from V and 4 bases from J, with 12 bases between. The CDR3 loop spans 15 amino acids. The CDR3 DNA reads TGTGCCAGCAGTTACTCGGGGACGGAGGGCTATGGCTACACCTTC. Translation: CASSYSGTEGYGYTF.

This clonotype appeared many times. The chain carries TRBV6-2 or TRBV6-3 and TRBJ1-5; 8 bases are shared with TRBD1. Germline CDR1 MNHEY, CDR2 SVGEGT. The CDR3 has 17 amino acids. J lost 2 bases, V lost 4 bases, and 10 bases had no gene match. The CDR3 DNA reads TGTGCCAGCAGTTCCGGGACAGGTGTGCGGCGCAATCAGCCCCAGCATTTT. Its protein product is CASSSGTGVRRNQPQHF.

The rearrangement joins TRBV9 to TRBJ1-6; D is undetermined. V lost 0 bases, J lost 13 bases, and 11 bases lay in between. This CDR3 has 13 residues. Germline CDR1 and CDR2: SGDLS and YYNGEE. The CDR3 DNA sequence: TGTGCCAGCAGCGTAGTCGCAGTTATCCCCCTCCACTTT. Encoded protein: CASSVVAVIPLHF. The complete variable domain, with remaining parts taken from reference TRBV9 and TRBJ1-6, reads DSGVTQTPKHLITATGQRVTLRCSPRSGDLSVYWYQQSLDQGLQFLIQYYNGEERAKGNILERFSAQQFPDLHSELNLSSLELGDSALYFCASSVVAVIPLHFGNGTRLTVT.

In its sample, this clonotype was seen a few times. J is TRBJ1-2 and V is TRBV7-9; D ambiguous. Germline lookup yields CDR1 SEHNR and CDR2 FQNEAQ (reference sequence). This CDR3 is 15 amino acids long. The V end was cut by 4 bases, the J end by 5 bases, with 17 bases between. CDR3 residues: CASSSNVGGIYGYTF. The CDR3 DNA reads as TGTGCCAGCAGCTCCAACGTGGGCGGCATATATGGCTACACCTTC.

This clonotype turned up a few times. The chain links TRBV2 to TRBJ2-7; tentative D call: TRBD2 (5 bases). V shed 5 bases and J shed 3 bases, with 17 bases lying between them. The V gene's germline CDR1 is SNHLY and CDR2 FYNNEI. The CDR3 covers 15 residues. The CDR3 sequence: CASSFRGVGLYEQYF. The CDR3 coding sequence is TGTGCCAGCAGTTTCCGGGGAGTCGGTCTCTACGAGCAGTACTTC.

In this sample, this clonotype turned up a few times. The chain links TRBV28 to TRBJ2-7, with D maybe TRBD1 (6 bases). The CDR3 is 11 amino acids. With 6 bases removed from V and 9 bases from J, the gap between germline ends came to 12 bases. CDR1 MDHEN and CDR2 SYDVKM come from the germline V gene. CDR3 DNA: TGTGCCAGCAGGGACAGTCTGGGGCAGTACTTC. Amino acids: CASRDSLGQYF.

This clonotype was found a few times. The chain links TRBV3-1 to TRBJ1-2, with D possibly being TRBD1 (5 bases). V dropped 5 bases and J dropped 8 bases, with 24 bases sitting between them. CDR1 and CDR2 (germline): LGHDT, YNNKEL (reference sequence). CDR3 length: 16 amino acids. CDR3 region: CASSSRGSDGTRGYTF. CDR3 bases: TGTGCCAGCAGCTCTAGAGGTTCCGATGGGACTAGGGGCTACACCTTC.

This clonotype came up a few times. The V gene is TRBV5-1, the J gene TRBJ1-5; D is undetermined. The germline V gene encodes CDR1 SGHRS and CDR2 YFSETQ. Trimming took off 0 bases at V and 4 bases at J, with 8 bases between the two ends. The CDR3 covers 14 residues. The CDR3 DNA sequence: TGCGCCAGCAGCTTGGACGGGGAAAATCAGCCCCAGCATTTT. Its protein product is CASSLDGENQPQHF.

V is TRBV7-9 and J is TRBJ1-4; 9 nucleotides agree with TRBD1. The germline V gene encodes CDR1 SEHNR and CDR2 FQNEAQ (reference sequence). The CDR3 contains 16 residues. Trimming removed 6 bases from V and 5 bases from J; junction bases left unmatched: 10. The CDR3 reads CASSSGTGFRNEKLFF. The DNA of the CDR3 is TGTGCCAGCAGTTCCGGGACAGGGTTCCGGAATGAAAAACTGTTTTTT.

This clonotype occurred a few times. This chain uses TRBV7-2 with TRBJ2-3, with D maybe TRBD2 (5 bases). CDR1 and CDR2 from the germline V gene are SGHTA and FQGNSA. Trimming left V 1 base short and J 4 bases short, with 15 bases between. The length of the CDR3 is 16 residues. The DNA of the CDR3 is TGTGCCAGCAGCTTAGAAGGTCGAGGGCGATCAGATACGCAGTATTTT. Translation: CASSLEGRGRSDTQYF.

The sample holds many counts of this clonotype. The chain is built from TRBV6-2 or TRBV6-3 and TRBJ1-5; perhaps TRBD1 as D (5 bases). Per the germline V gene, CDR1 is MNHEY and CDR2 is SVGEGT. V was pared by 5 bases and J by 3 bases, with 11 bases between. The CDR3 length is 14 residues. The chain's CDR3 is CASSLRTLNQPQHF. CDR3 bases: TGTGCCAGCAGTCTCAGGACACTCAATCAGCCCCAGCATTTT.

Many counts were recorded for this clonotype. The gene calls are TRBV5-1 and TRBJ1-5, with 8 bases fitting TRBD1. The CDR3 has 13 residues. The V segment lost 4 bases and the J segment 7 bases; nucleotides outside the gene matches: 4. CDR1 and CDR2 (germline): SGHRS, YFSETQ. Here the CDR3 reads CASSVTGEQPQHF. CDR3 in DNA: TGCGCCAGCAGCGTGACAGGGGAACAGCCCCAGCATTTT. Combining the CDR3 with reference TRBV5-1 and TRBJ1-5 gives the whole variable domain KAGVTQTPRYLIKTRGQQVTLSCSPISGHRSVSWYQQTPGQGLQFLFEYFSETQRNKGNFPGRFSGRQFSNSRSEMNVSTLELGDSALYLCASSVTGEQPQHFGDGTRLSIL.

This clonotype has only a few counts. This chain joins TRBV15 and TRBJ1-5; TRBD1 aligns across 8 bases. The length of the CDR3 is 15 residues. Germline V CDR1 and CDR2: LNHNV, YYDKDF (reference sequence). The V segment lost 0 bases and the J segment 4 bases; nucleotides outside the gene matches: 2. The CDR3 spells CATSRDRTGNQPQHF. The CDR3 DNA reads as TGTGCCACCAGCAGAGATAGGACAGGGAATCAGCCCCAGCATTTT.

This clonotype occurred a few times. The chain couples TRBV28 to TRBJ2-4; 8 bases fit TRBD2. Unmatched junction bases numbered 14, after V lost 7 bases and J lost 0 bases. The CDR3 extends over 18 amino acids. Germline CDR1 is MDHEN and CDR2 is SYDVKM. The CDR3 DNA follows: TGTGCCAGCACCGCGGTCGGGGGGGCAGCGATAGCCAAAAACATTCAGTACTTC. As protein: CASTAVGGAAIAKNIQYF.

This clonotype has more than one count but fewer than ten. The V call is TRBV28, the J call TRBJ2-7; 7 nucleotides agree with TRBD2. CDR3 size: 13 residues. The germline V gene has CDR1 MDHEN and CDR2 SYDVKM. Unmatched junction bases numbered 8, after V lost 6 bases and J lost 6 bases. This CDR3 reads CASRSGTTLEQYF. The CDR3 nucleotides read TGTGCCAGCAGATCCGGGACTACGCTCGAGCAGTACTTC.

This clonotype came up a few times. CDR3 nucleotides: TGTGCCACCGGAGGACTCGGGGGCACCGGGGAGCTGTTTTTT. Translated: CATGGLGGTGELFF. This chain uses TRBV25-1 with TRBJ2-2, with D tentatively TRBD2 (6 bases). The CDR3 spans 14 residues. Trimming pared 10 bases from V and 4 bases from J, leaving 16 bases between. Germline V gives CDR1 MGHDK, CDR2 SYGVNS.

This clonotype has only a few counts. Written as DNA, the CDR3 is TGCAGTGCTAGTGACCCCGGGACTAGCGGGGACAATGAGCAGTTCTTC. Translated: CSASDPGTSGDNEQFF. V is TRBV20-1 and J is TRBJ2-1; the match to TRBD2 covers 13 bases. Germline loops: CDR1 DFQATT, CDR2 SNEGSKA (reference sequence). CDR3 size: 16 residues. With V trimmed by 3 bases and J by 5 bases, 7 bases remained unmatched.

V and J are TRBV15 and TRBJ2-3, with D possibly TRBD1 on 5 matching bases. This CDR3 is 16 amino acids long. Between the trimmed V and J ends, which lost 0 bases and 3 bases, there was a span of 13 bases. Germline-derived CDR1 and CDR2 are LNHNV and YYDKDF (reference sequence). The chain's CDR3 is CATSRDKTPGTDTQYF. The CDR3 DNA is TGTGCCACCAGCAGAGATAAAACCCCAGGGACAGATACGCAGTATTTT.

Comments on this clonotype: It may be a read error: a sequence one base away is much more abundant. The rearrangement links TRBV4-3 to TRBJ2-5; D ambiguous. This CDR3 has 10 amino acids. Germline V gene lookup returns CDR1 LGHNA and CDR2 YSLEER. Trimming took 10 bases from V and 5 from J, leaving 8 bases between them. The chain's CDR3 is CAKVGETQYF. The CDR3 nucleotides read TGCGCCAAGGTGGGGGAGACCCAGTACTTC.

This clonotype has a handful of counts. V usage is TRBV12-3 or TRBV12-4 and J usage is TRBJ1-2; D is ambiguous. V was trimmed by 1 base and J by 4 bases, leaving 10 bases between them. The CDR3 loop spans 14 amino acids. CDR3 loop: CASSLVPDRYGYTF. CDR3 nucleotides: TGTGCCAGCAGTTTAGTACCCGATCGCTATGGCTACACCTTC.

The chain uses TRBV5-5 and TRBJ2-1; D gene unclear. Germline V CDR1 and CDR2: SGHKS, YYEKEE (reference sequence). Trimming left V 0 bases short and J 10 bases short, with 17 bases between. This CDR3 region has 15 residues. Here the CDR3 DNA reads TGTGCCAGCAGCTTGGAGTTTGTCGGCAGCGAGGAGCAGTTCTTC. Its protein product is CASSLEFVGSEEQFF.

In its sample, this clonotype was seen a few times. The chain uses TRBV11-2 and TRBJ2-3; TRBD2 is a possible D gene (6 bases). The germline CDR1 and CDR2 sequences are SGHAT and FQNNGV. The CDR3 extends over 12 amino acids. V dropped 4 bases and J dropped 7 bases, with 9 bases sitting between them. The CDR3 region has the DNA TGTGCCAGCAGCTCGACTAGTAATACGCAGTATTTT. As protein: CASSSTSNTQYF.

The sample holds many counts of this clonotype. The chain links TRBV6-5 to TRBJ2-5; TRBD1 matches 9 bases. CDR1 is MNHEY and CDR2 is SVGAGI in the germline V gene. The CDR3 spans 15 residues. The J segment lost 5 bases and the V segment lost 5 bases, leaving 9 bases of the junction unmatched. The CDR3 DNA is TGTGCCAGCAGTCCTCTTGGACAGGGGATTGAGACCCAGTACTTC. Its protein product is CASSPLGQGIETQYF.

This clonotype was recorded many times. The genes are TRBV9 and TRBJ1-1; D possibly corresponds to TRBD1 (6 bases). Trimming shortened V by 1 base and J by 5 bases, and 9 bases separated the two germline ends. Germline assignment: CDR1 SGDLS and CDR2 YYNGEE. The CDR3 covers 13 residues. The CDR3 DNA reads as TGTGCCAGCAGCGTAACAGGGAATACTGAAGCTTTCTTT. Its translation is CASSVTGNTEAFF.

CDR3 in DNA: TGTGCCAGCAGCTTAGGTAGGAGAGGGAGAAATGGCTACACCTTC. Protein product: CASSLGRRGRNGYTF. The chain joins TRBV7-2 to TRBJ1-2, with D unclear. The V and J ends lost 1 base and 6 bases respectively, with 15 bases between them. The length of the CDR3 is 15 residues. Germline V gene sequence: CDR1 SGHTA, CDR2 FQGNSA.

V is TRBV30 and J is TRBJ2-1; perhaps D is TRBD1 or TRBD2 (5 bases each). V gave up 4 bases and J gave up 4 bases, with 14 bases separating them. Germline loops: CDR1 GTSNPN, CDR2 SVGIG (reference sequence). This CDR3 is 14 amino acids long. In DNA, the CDR3 is TGTGCCTGGACGAAGGGACCCCCTTACAATGAGCAGTTCTTC. Translating gives CAWTKGPPYNEQFF.

The chain uses TRBV5-1 and TRBJ1-5, with a tentative D call TRBD1 (6 bases). V lost 1 base, J lost 5 bases, and 13 bases lay in between. This CDR3 contains 15 residues. Germline V CDR1 and CDR2: SGHRS, YFSETQ. CDR3 in amino acids: CASSLLGGPDQPQHF. The CDR3 DNA reads as TGCGCCAGCAGCTTGCTTGGGGGGCCCGATCAGCCCCAGCATTTT.

This clonotype has just a few counts. The chain employs TRBV6-1 and TRBJ1-3; 11 nucleotides agree with TRBD1. After removal of 3 bases from V and 0 bases from J, the junction contained 4 bases not matched to a gene. The germline V gene encodes CDR1 MNHNS and CDR2 SASEGT. This CDR3 is built from 17 residues. The CDR3 bases are TGTGCCAGCAGTGACCCCGGGACAGGGGGCTCTGGAAACACCATATATTTT. Translating gives CASSDPGTGGSGNTIYF.

This clonotype has more than one count but fewer than ten. This chain links TRBV7-3 with TRBJ2-1; 8 bases align to TRBD2. The CDR3 runs to 15 residues. Trimming at V came to 6 bases and at J to 2 bases, leaving 6 bases not matched to a gene. CDR1 is SGHTA and CDR2 is FQGTGA in the germline V gene. The chain's CDR3 is CASRLAGNAYNEQFF. The CDR3, as DNA: TGTGCCAGCAGGTTAGCGGGGAACGCCTACAATGAGCAGTTCTTC.

This chain uses TRBV7-2 with TRBJ2-1, with 7 bases identical to TRBD1. The CDR3 has 15 amino acids. J was trimmed by 9 bases and V by 2 bases; bases with no gene match: 10. CDR1 is SGHTA and CDR2 is FQGNSA in the germline V gene. CDR3 protein: CASSLPGQRMGEQFF. The CDR3, as DNA: TGTGCCAGCAGCTTACCGGGACAGAGAATGGGTGAGCAGTTCTTC.